The T cell receptor (beta chain) described here comes from a study of T cells after yellow fever vaccination (dated by TCRdb to between 2018 and 2020). About the investigation overall: The SMART-Seq v4 Ultra Low Input RNA kit was used to prepare libraries from fractions with low cell numbers. Blood was collected at multiple timepoints before and after primary and secondary immunization, and bulk PBMC replicates and cell subsets were isolated. Two healthy male donors, one aged 18 to 30 and one aged 30 to 40 years, made up the cohort. To follow T-cell clones before and after primary and booster YFV17D yellow fever vaccination, bulk TCR alpha and beta repertoires were sequenced over time. What the research found in general, with its limitations: The secondary T-cell response was weaker than the primary response but faster, peaking on day 5 instead of day 15. Computational filtering was required because FACS-sorted repertoires could contain abundant contaminating clonotypes from the bulk population. A small share of clonotypes was detected in both CD4 and CD8 compartments, with the overlap likely arising from convergent recombination. After the booster, most of the clones that had expanded following primary vaccination were detected again (96% of CD4 and roughly 88% of CD8), which suggests that memory was broadly maintained. Because the study included only a couple of donors, the extent to which the findings can be generalized is limited.

Sample treatment or condition, as interpreted from the label and publication: live attenuated yellow fever vaccine strain. PBMCs were isolated from peripheral blood using a standard Ficoll-Paque protocol. CD4 and CD8 T-cell fractions were isolated with Dynabeads CD4 and CD8 positive selection kits. RNA was extracted with TriZol from bulk PBMCs, CD4 and CD8 fractions, and dextramer-positive and dextramer-negative fractions. This clonotype was observed a few times. No antigen is known for it. No much larger clone is present one base from it, and per-base qualities are unavailable. The CDR3 numbers 15 residues from cysteine through phenylalanine. The CDR3 DNA has 45 bases and is translated from base 1. Reading the germline V gene gives CDR1 SGHRS and CDR2 YFSETQ. The V end gives up 4 bases and the J end 5 bases, leaving 10 bases in the junction not matched to a gene. This sample was sequenced with an Illumina NovaSeq 6000. TCR cDNA was made using 5'RACE template switching, a step that added a universal primer site and unique molecular identifiers. cDNA synthesis was primed from both the TCR alpha and TCR beta constant segments. Two PCR steps were used to amplify libraries, with sample barcodes and sequencing adapters being added in the second step. Sequencing of libraries was performed on Illumina HiSeq 2500 (2x100 bp) or NovaSeq (2x150 bp). Per the source publication's procedure: MIGEC handled demultiplexing of reads and collapsing into UMI consensus sequences, while MiXCR performed V(D)J alignment. Clonotypes responding to the vaccine were identified with edgeR on replicate PBMC samples, with the criteria of FDR below 0.01 and a log2 fold change above 5 up to day 15. CD4 or CD8 identity was assigned to each bulk clonotype according to whether the clonotype was present at higher abundance in the sequenced CD4 repertoire or the sequenced CD8 repertoire. TCRdb reworked the public reads: Q25 trimming with fastp, MiXCR clone assembly, productive beta chains retained. One record per CDR3 amino acid sequence lists the most common genes and DNA. The V and J calls were not made by the authors but by TCRdb's processing. The sample records around 320,000 distinct CDR3 sequences, around 10% of which are singletons. The leading ten clones occupy around 3.2% of the sample.

The receptor comes from a man aged 18-30 years who received the YFV17D yellow fever vaccine. The chain joins TRBV5-1 to TRBJ2-5; 8 central bases correspond to TRBD2. The material was CD4+ T cells sorted from PBMCs, obtained 45 days after the yellow fever booster vaccination. The CDR3 has the sequence CASSRGGLIEETQYF. The nucleotide sequence reads as follows: TGCGCCAGCAGCCGGGGGGGGCTGATTGAGGAGACCCAGTACTTC.